The present entry profiles one T cell receptor beta chain with its context. The data were obtained in a study of blood T cell repertoires in COVID-19. Study background: From the United States, Italy and Spain came samples of acute and convalescent COVID-19. T cells, B-cell-depleted T cells, or PBMCs provided the cDNA or gDNA that served as material.

Original data processing: Scientists estimated how many nucleated cells there were by amplifying reference gene primers. Profiled with immunoSEQ multiplex PCR; TCRdb holds only in-frame clones, not every one. That table furnishes V, J and clone size, whereas the DNA furnished D and trimming. The sample records 270,000 or so clones, around 90% being singletons. The V segment lost 2 bases and the J segment 10 bases; nucleotides outside the gene matches: 16. Germline values: CDR1 GTSNPN, CDR2 SVGIG (reference sequence). The CDR3 is 16 residues long. Patients at the Seattle site were enrolled during active infection and followed longitudinally.

The sequencing sample was made of peripheral blood. J is TRBJ2-3 and V is TRBV30; TRBD1 agrees at 9 bases. This TCR derives from an older woman with COVID-19, enrolled during active disease. CDR3 protein: CAWSQFGTGPRIAQYF. The CDR3 DNA sequence: TGTGCCTGGAGTCAATTTGGGACAGGGCCTCGAATTGCGCAGTATTTT. The full variable domain, its missing parts supplied by reference TRBV30 and TRBJ2-3, is SQTIHQWPATLVQPVGSPLSLECTVEGTSNPNLYWYRQAAGRGLQLLFYSVGIGQISSEVPQNLSASRPQDRQFILSSKKLLLSDSGFYLCAWSQFGTGPRIAQYFGPGTRLTVL.